Described below is a single TCR beta chain sequence and its context. How the authors handled the data: It was from reference gene primer amplification that nucleated cell counts were estimated. Sequencing used immunoSEQ multiplex PCR; TCRdb keeps in-frame clones, though not all of them. That table is the source of V, J and clone size, and D and trimming were worked out from the DNA. The sample contains 85,000 to 95,000 clones, 60% to 85% of which appear only once. The data were obtained in a study of blood T cell repertoires in COVID-19. For the study at large: Spain, Italy and the United States supplied samples that represented acute and convalescent COVID-19. Nucleic acid was either cDNA or gDNA, and it came from T cells, B-cell-depleted T cells, or PBMCs.

The CDR3 consists of 13 residues. Germline V gives CDR1 MNHNS, CDR2 SASEGT. Trimming removed 2 bases from V and 7 bases from J, with 12 bases in between. The receptor was isolated from a man in his 70s with acute or convalescent COVID-19. V gene TRBV6-1 combines with J gene TRBJ2-7; a weak D match, TRBD2 (5 bases). Sequenced: peripheral blood. The CDR3, as DNA: TGTGCCAGCAGTGAACCGGGGTTCGTGGAGCAGTACTTC. Amino acids: CASSEPGFVEQYF.